This T cell receptor (beta chain) is drawn from a study of cytomegalovirus exposure and HLA in healthy donors. Assay: immunoSEQ multiplex PCR; the TCRdb copy retains only in-frame clones and omits some. The sample lists about 120,000 clones; 88% were seen once. Concerning this clone: What it binds is not known.

Trimming left V 7 bases short and J 11 bases short, with 11 bases between. This CDR3 contains 10 residues. The germline CDR1 and CDR2 sequences are MGHDK and SYGVNS. Broader study findings: Most TCR sequences showed up rarely, but some public TCRs showed up in many donors. Investigators reported approximately 150 TCR beta chains as tied to cytomegalovirus. According to reports, the classifier identified cytomegalovirus status with high specificity and sensitivity. In vitro work confirmed that a few CMV-associated chains recognize CMV antigens.

Specimen: PBMCs. The chain employs TRBV25-1 and TRBJ1-1; TRBD1 is a possible D gene (5 bases). This TCR derives from a woman between 18 and 29 years old in good health and CMV-seropositive. The CDR3, as DNA: TGTGCCAGCATGGGGGGAATGGCTTTCTTT. Protein: CASMGGMAFF.